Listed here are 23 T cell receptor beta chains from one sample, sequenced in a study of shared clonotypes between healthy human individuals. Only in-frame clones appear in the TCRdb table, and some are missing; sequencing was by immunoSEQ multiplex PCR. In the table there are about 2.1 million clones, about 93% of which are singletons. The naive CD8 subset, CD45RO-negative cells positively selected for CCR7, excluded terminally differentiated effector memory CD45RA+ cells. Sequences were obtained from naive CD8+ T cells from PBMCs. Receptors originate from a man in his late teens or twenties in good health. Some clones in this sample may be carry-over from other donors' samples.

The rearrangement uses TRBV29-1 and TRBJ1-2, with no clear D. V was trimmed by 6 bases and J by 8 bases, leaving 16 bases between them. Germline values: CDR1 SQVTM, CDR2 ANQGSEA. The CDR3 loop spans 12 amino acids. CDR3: CSVLTWVGGYTF. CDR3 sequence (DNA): TGCAGCGTCCTAACCTGGGTAGGGGGCTACACCTTC.

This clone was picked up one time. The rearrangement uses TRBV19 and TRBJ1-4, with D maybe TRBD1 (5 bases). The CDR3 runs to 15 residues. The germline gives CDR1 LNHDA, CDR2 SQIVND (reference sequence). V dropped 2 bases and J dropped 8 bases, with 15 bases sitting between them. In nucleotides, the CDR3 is TGTGCCAGTAGTATACTTATGGGGGTAAAGGAAAAACTGTTTTTT. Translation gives CASSILMGVKEKLFF. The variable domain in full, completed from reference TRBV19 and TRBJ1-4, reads DGGITQSPKYLFRKEGQNVTLSCEQNLNHDAMYWYRQDPGQGLRLIYYSQIVNDFQKGDIAEGYSVSREKKESFPLTVTSAQKNPTAFYLCASSILMGVKEKLFFGSGTQLSVL.

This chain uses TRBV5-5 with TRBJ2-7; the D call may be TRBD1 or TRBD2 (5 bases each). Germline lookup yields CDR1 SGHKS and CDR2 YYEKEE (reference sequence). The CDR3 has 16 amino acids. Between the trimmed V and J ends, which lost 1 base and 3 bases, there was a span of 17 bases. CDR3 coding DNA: TGTGCCAGCAGCTTGACGTTTAGAGGGGAAGGCTACGAGCAGTACTTC. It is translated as CASSLTFRGEGYEQYF.

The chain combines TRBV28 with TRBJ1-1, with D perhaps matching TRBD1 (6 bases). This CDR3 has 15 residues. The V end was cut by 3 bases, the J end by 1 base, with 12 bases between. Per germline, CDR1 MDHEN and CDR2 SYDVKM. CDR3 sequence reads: CASSFRGLRNTEAFF. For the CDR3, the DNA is TGTGCCAGCAGTTTTCGGGGGCTGCGGAACACTGAAGCTTTCTTT.

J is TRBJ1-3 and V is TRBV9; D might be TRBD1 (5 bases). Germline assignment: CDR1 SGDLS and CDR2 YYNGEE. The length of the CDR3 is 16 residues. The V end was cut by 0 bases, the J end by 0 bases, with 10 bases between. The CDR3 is CASSVGRQTSGNTIYF. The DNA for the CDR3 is TGTGCCAGCAGCGTAGGCAGACAGACCTCTGGAAACACCATATATTTT. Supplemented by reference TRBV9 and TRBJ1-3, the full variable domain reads DSGVTQTPKHLITATGQRVTLRCSPRSGDLSVYWYQQSLDQGLQFLIQYYNGEERAKGNILERFSAQQFPDLHSELNLSSLELGDSALYFCASSVGRQTSGNTIYFGEGSWLTVV.

The CDR3 here is CASSLTSTSTDTQYF. The CDR3 region has the DNA TGTGCCAGCAGCTTAACGTCGACTAGCACAGATACGCAGTATTTT. The chain joins TRBV7-9 to TRBJ2-3, with D hard to call. The CDR3 extends over 15 amino acids. The germline V gene has CDR1 SEHNR and CDR2 FQNEAQ (reference sequence). V gave up 2 bases and J gave up 0 bases, with 9 bases separating them.

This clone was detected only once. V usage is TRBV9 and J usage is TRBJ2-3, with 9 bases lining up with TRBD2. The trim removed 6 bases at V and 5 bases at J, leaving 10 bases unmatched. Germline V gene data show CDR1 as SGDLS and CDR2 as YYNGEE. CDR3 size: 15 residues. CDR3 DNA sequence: TGTGCCAGCACCCTGAGCGGGAGGCCCGTAGATACGCAGTATTTT. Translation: CASTLSGRPVDTQYF. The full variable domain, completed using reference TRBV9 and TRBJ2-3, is DSGVTQTPKHLITATGQRVTLRCSPRSGDLSVYWYQQSLDQGLQFLIQYYNGEERAKGNILERFSAQQFPDLHSELNLSSLELGDSALYFCASTLSGRPVDTQYFGPGTRLTVL.

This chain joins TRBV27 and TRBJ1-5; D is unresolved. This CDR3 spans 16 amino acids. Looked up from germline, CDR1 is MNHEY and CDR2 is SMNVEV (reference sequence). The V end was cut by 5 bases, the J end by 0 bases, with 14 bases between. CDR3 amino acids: CASSPQTANSNQPQHF. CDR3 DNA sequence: TGTGCCAGCAGTCCCCAGACGGCTAATAGCAATCAGCCCCAGCATTTT.

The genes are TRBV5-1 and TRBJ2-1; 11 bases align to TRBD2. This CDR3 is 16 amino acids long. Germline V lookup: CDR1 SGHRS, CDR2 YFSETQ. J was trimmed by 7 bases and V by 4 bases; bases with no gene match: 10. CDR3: CASSPSLAGAGNEQFF. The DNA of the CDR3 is TGCGCCAGCAGCCCATCACTAGCGGGAGCGGGAAATGAGCAGTTCTTC.

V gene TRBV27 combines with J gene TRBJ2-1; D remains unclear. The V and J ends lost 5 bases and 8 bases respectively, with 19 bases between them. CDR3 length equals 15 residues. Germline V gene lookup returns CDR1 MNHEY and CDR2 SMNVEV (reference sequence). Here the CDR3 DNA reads TGTGCCAGCAGTCCTGAAAACGCTGGGAACGATGAGCAGTTCTTC. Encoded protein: CASSPENAGNDEQFF.

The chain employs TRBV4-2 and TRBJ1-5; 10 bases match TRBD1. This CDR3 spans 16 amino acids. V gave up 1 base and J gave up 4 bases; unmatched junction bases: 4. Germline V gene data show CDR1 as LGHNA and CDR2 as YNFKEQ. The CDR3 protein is CASSQGRTGGNQPQHF. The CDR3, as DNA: TGTGCCAGCAGCCAAGGACGGACAGGGGGAAATCAGCCCCAGCATTTT.

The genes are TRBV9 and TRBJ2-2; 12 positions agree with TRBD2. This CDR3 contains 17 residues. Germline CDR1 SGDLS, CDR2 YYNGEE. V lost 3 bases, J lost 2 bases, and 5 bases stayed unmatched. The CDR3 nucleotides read TGTGCCAGCAGCGGGCGGACTAGCGGGATCAACACCGGGGAGCTGTTTTTT. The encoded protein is CASSGRTSGINTGELFF. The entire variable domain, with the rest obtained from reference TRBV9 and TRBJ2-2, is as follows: DSGVTQTPKHLITATGQRVTLRCSPRSGDLSVYWYQQSLDQGLQFLIQYYNGEERAKGNILERFSAQQFPDLHSELNLSSLELGDSALYFCASSGRTSGINTGELFFGEGSRLTVL.

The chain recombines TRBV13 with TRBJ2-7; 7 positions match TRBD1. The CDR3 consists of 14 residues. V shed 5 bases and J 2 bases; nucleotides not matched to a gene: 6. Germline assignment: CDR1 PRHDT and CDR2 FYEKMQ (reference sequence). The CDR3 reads CASSLNDRAYEQYF. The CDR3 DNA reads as TGTGCCAGCAGCCTCAACGACAGGGCCTACGAGCAGTACTTC.

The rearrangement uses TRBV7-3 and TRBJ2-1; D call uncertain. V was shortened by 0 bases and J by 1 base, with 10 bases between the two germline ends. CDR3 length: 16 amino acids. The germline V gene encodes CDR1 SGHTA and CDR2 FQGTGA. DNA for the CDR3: TGTGCCAGCAGCTTAACGACGGCAGTTTCCTACAATGAGCAGTTCTTC. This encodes CASSLTTAVSYNEQFF. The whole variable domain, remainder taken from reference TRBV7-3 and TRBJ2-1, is GAGVSQTPSNKVTEKGKYVELRCDPISGHTALYWYRQSLGQGPEFLIYFQGTGAADDSGLPNDRFFAVRPEGSVSTLKIQRTERGDSAVYLCASSLTTAVSYNEQFFGPGTRLTVL.

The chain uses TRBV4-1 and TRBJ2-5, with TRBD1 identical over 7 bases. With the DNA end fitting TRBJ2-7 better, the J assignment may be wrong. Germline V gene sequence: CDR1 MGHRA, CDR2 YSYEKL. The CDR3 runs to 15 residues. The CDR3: CASSQGRGYSYEQYF. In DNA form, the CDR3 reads TGCGCCAGCAGCCAAGGCAGGGGGTATTCCTACGAGCAGTACTTC.

CDR3 DNA: TGTGCCAGCAGTTTATTTGGGGGGGCCAGCCGTCGTACGCAGTATTTT. This encodes CASSLFGGASRRTQYF. This chain uses TRBV28 with TRBJ2-3, with a possible D match to TRBD2 (7 bases). Trimming took 1 base from V and 8 from J, leaving 19 bases between them. Germline loops: CDR1 MDHEN, CDR2 SYDVKM. The CDR3 covers 16 residues.

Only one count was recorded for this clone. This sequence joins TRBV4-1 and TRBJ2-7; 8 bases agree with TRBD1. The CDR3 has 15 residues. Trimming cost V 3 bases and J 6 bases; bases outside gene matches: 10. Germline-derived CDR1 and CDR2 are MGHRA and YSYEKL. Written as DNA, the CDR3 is TGCGCCAGCAGCCATCCGACAGGGGTGGGTGGCGAGCAGTACTTC. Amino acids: CASSHPTGVGGEQYF.

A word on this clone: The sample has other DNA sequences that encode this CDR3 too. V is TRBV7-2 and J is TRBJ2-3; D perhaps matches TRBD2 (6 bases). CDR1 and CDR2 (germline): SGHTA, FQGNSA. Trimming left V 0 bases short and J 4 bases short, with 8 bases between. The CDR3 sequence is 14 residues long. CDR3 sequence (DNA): TGTGCCAGCAGCTTAGCGGGCGGGGCAGATACGCAGTATTTT. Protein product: CASSLAGGADTQYF. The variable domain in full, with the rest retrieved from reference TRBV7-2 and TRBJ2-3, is GAGVSQSPSNKVTEKGKDVELRCDPISGHTALYWYRQSLGQGLEFLIYFQGNSAPDKSGLPSDRFSAERTGGSVSTLTIQRTQQEDSAVYLCASSLAGGADTQYFGPGTRLTVL.

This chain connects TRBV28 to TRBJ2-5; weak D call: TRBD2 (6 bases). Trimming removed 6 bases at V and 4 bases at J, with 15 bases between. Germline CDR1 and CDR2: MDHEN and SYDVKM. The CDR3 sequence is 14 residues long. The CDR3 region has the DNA TGTGCCAGCAGCCAGCTGGAGGGACGAGAGACCCAGTACTTC. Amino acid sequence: CASSQLEGRETQYF.

The CDR3 is CASSLGPGTGTGELFF. CDR3 DNA sequence: TGTGCCAGCAGCTTAGGTCCCGGGACAGGGACCGGGGAGCTGTTTTTT. The chain recombines TRBV7-3 with TRBJ2-2; 9 nucleotides line up with TRBD1. CDR1 is SGHTA, CDR2 FQGTGA, per germline. V shed 2 bases and J 5 bases; nucleotides not matched to a gene: 6. The CDR3 is 16 amino acids.

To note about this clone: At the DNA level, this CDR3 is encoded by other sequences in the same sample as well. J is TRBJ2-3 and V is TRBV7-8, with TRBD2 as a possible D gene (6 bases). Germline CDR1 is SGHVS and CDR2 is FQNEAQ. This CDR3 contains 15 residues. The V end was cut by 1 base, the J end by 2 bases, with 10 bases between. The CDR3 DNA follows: TGTGCCAGCAGCTTAGTCGGGGGACTCACAGATACGCAGTATTTT. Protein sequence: CASSLVGGLTDTQYF.

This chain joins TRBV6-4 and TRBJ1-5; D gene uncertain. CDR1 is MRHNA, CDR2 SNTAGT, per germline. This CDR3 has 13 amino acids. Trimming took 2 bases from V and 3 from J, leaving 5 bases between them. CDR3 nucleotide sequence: TGTGCCAGCAGTGACAGGGTCAATCAGCCCCAGCATTTT. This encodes CASSDRVNQPQHF.

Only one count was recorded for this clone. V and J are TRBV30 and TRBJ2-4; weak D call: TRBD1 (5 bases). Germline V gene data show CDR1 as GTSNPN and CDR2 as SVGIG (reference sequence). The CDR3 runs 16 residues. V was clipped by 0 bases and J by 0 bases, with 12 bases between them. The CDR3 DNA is TGTGCCTGGAGTGTGACAGTGGATTTAGCCAAAAACATTCAGTACTTC. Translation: CAWSVTVDLAKNIQYF.